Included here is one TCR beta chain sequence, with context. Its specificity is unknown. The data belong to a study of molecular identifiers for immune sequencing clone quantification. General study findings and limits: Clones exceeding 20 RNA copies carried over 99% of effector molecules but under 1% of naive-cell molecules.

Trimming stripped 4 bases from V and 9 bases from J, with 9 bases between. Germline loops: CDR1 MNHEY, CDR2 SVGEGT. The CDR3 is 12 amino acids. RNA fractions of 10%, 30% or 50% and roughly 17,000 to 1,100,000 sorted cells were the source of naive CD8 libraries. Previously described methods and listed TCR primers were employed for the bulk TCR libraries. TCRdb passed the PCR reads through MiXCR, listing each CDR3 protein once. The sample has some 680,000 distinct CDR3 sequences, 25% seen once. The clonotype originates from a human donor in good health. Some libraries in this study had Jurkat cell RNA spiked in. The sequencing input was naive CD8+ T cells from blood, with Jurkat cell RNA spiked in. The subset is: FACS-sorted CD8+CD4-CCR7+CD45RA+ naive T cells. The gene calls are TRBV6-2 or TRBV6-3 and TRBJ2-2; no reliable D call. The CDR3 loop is CASSSPPWELFF. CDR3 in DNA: TGTGCCAGCAGTTCCCCCCCCTGGGAGCTGTTTTTT.